Presented here are 25 T cell receptor beta chains from one specimen sequenced in a study of STAT5B mutations in CD4+ large granular lymphocyte leukemia (dated by TCRdb to 2022 to 2024). Receptors were amplified or captured by the immunoSEQ multiplex PCR assay. TCRdb took this table from immuneACCESS and kept in-frame rearrangements with V and J called. Such tables lack part of the clones; where checked against another copy, unresolved V genes explain under half of the gap, and the rest is unexplained. The sample yields over 30,000 clones; over 60% were counted once. The biggest ten clones account for 6.5% to 9% of the sample. Sequenced: CD4+ T cells from blood buffy coats. The receptors were sampled from a human donor in good health.

This clone was seen only once. The chain uses TRBV5-4 and TRBJ1-3, with TRBD1 matching over 7 bases. This CDR3 is built from 15 residues. CDR1 is SGHNT and CDR2 is YYREEE in the germline V gene (reference sequence). V lost 0 bases and J lost 4; bases outside the gene matches: 4. As DNA, the CDR3 is TGTGCCAGCAGCTTGGGACAGGGCGCGGGAAACACCATATATTTT. As protein: CASSLGQGAGNTIYF.

V usage is TRBV28 and J usage is TRBJ2-3, with 8 bases that match TRBD1. With 8 bases clipped from V and 1 base from J, the junction kept 8 bases outside the gene matches. Germline CDR1 is MDHEN and CDR2 is SYDVKM. This CDR3 has 15 residues. CDR3 amino acids: CASWTGPRGTDTQYF. CDR3 DNA: TGTGCCAGCTGGACAGGGCCTAGGGGCACAGATACGCAGTATTTT. The full variable domain, with the rest looked up from reference TRBV28 and TRBJ2-3, is DVKVTQSSRYLVKRTGEKVFLECVQDMDHENMFWYRQDPGLGLRLIYFSYDVKMKEKGDIPEGYSVSREKKERFSLILESASTNQTSMYLCASWTGPRGTDTQYFGPGTRLTVL.

The V gene is TRBV7-2, the J gene TRBJ2-7; TRBD1 matches at 10 bases. V shed 3 bases and J 5 bases; nucleotides not matched to a gene: 10. The length of the CDR3 is 16 residues. The V gene's germline CDR1 is SGHTA and CDR2 FQGNSA. For the CDR3, the DNA is TGTGCCAGCAGCTTCGGGACAGGGGTAGTTACCCACGAGCAGTACTTC. It is translated as CASSFGTGVVTHEQYF.

This clone was seen once. J is TRBJ2-3 and V is TRBV7-2, with D possibly being TRBD1 (6 bases). Germline CDR1 is SGHTA and CDR2 is FQGNSA. Trimming left V 5 bases short and J 6 bases short, with 12 bases between. The CDR3 is 13 residues long. The CDR3 loop is CASSVSTGDTQYF. The CDR3 nucleotides read TGTGCCAGCAGCGTCTCCACAGGGGATACGCAGTATTTT.

This clone turned up a few times. The V and J genes are TRBV4-1 and TRBJ1-4, with D unresolved. The germline gives CDR1 MGHRA, CDR2 YSYEKL. V was clipped by 4 bases and J by 6 bases, with 15 bases between them. This CDR3 has 15 residues. CDR3 nucleotide sequence: TGCGCCAGCAGCCCGACCCGGGGAAAGTATGAAAAACTGTTTTTT. It specifies CASSPTRGKYEKLFF.

The CDR3 DNA is TGTGCCATCGGACAGACTACAGATACGCAGTATTTT. This codes for CAIGQTTDTQYF. The chain carries TRBV10-3 and TRBJ2-3, with a weak D call TRBD1 (6 bases). V dropped 8 bases and J dropped 3 bases, with 9 bases sitting between them. Looked up from germline, CDR1 is ENHRY and CDR2 is SYGVKD. The CDR3 sequence is 12 residues long.

The gene calls are TRBV5-1 and TRBJ2-7; either TRBD1 or TRBD2 may fit D (5 bases each). Germline V lookup: CDR1 SGHRS, CDR2 YFSETQ. Deletions cut 5 bases from V and 1 base from J, with 7 bases between. This CDR3 is 12 amino acids long. The CDR3 reads CASRGESYEQYF. The CDR3 nucleotides are TGCGCCAGCAGGGGGGAATCCTACGAGCAGTACTTC.

The J gene is TRBJ2-5, the V gene TRBV5-1; the D is unclear. CDR1 SGHRS and CDR2 YFSETQ come from the germline V gene. V was clipped by 6 bases and J by 7 bases, with 22 bases between them. The CDR3 contains 15 residues. The CDR3 loop is CASKLGFSRSGTQYF. The CDR3 coding sequence is TGCGCCAGCAAGCTTGGGTTTTCAAGGTCCGGGACCCAGTACTTC.

The V and J genes are TRBV2 and TRBJ2-4, with TRBD1 matching 8 bases. Germline assignment: CDR1 SNHLY and CDR2 FYNNEI. CDR3 size: 12 residues. The V and J ends lost 6 bases and 9 bases, in that order; junction bases with no gene match: 4. The CDR3 sequence is CASRDRAGIQYF. DNA for the CDR3: TGTGCCAGCAGGGACAGGGCGGGCATTCAGTACTTC.

The V and J genes are TRBV5-1 and TRBJ2-2; TRBD2 is a possible D gene (5 bases). Germline V gene lookup returns CDR1 SGHRS and CDR2 YFSETQ. The CDR3 spans 15 residues. Trimming took 1 base from V and 1 from J, leaving 8 bases between them. The CDR3 DNA follows: TGCGCCAGCAGCTTGTACGGGGAGAACACCGGGGAGCTGTTTTTT. Translating gives CASSLYGENTGELFF.

The V call is TRBV7-2, the J call TRBJ2-1; perhaps TRBD1 as D (5 bases). This CDR3 has 13 amino acids. Germline V gene lookup returns CDR1 SGHTA and CDR2 FQGNSA. V was pared by 2 bases and J by 4 bases, with 6 bases between. The CDR3 coding sequence is TGTGCCAGCAGCTTAAGACAGTACAATGAGCAGTTCTTC. This encodes CASSLRQYNEQFF.

This chain joins TRBV27 and TRBJ1-4, with a possible D match to TRBD1 (6 bases). Germline V gives CDR1 MNHEY, CDR2 SMNVEV (reference sequence). V was cut by 6 bases and J by 3 bases, with 14 bases left in between. The CDR3 sequence is 15 residues long. The CDR3 nucleotides read TGTGCCAGCAGGCCAGCAGGGGCGGCTAATGAAAAACTGTTTTTT. The encoded protein is CASRPAGAANEKLFF. The variable domain in full, completed from reference TRBV27 and TRBJ1-4, reads EAQVTQNPRYLITVTGKKLTVTCSQNMNHEYMSWYRQDPGLGLRQIYYSMNVEVTDKGDVPEGYKVSRKEKRNFPLILESPSPNQTSLYFCASRPAGAANEKLFFGSGTQLSVL.

This clone has only one observation. The gene calls are TRBV29-1 and TRBJ2-7; TRBD1 agrees at 7 bases. CDR1 is SQVTM, CDR2 ANQGSEA, per germline. V shed 6 bases and J 6 bases; nucleotides not matched to a gene: 11. The CDR3 consists of 13 residues. The CDR3 nucleotides are TGCAGCGTGAGACCCAATTCAGGGGGCGAGCAGTACTTC. It is translated as CSVRPNSGGEQYF.

This sequence joins TRBV6-4 and TRBJ2-3; 8 nucleotides match TRBD2. This CDR3 is built from 16 residues. Germline values: CDR1 MRHNA, CDR2 SNTAGT. Germline trimming cut 5 bases from V and 5 bases from J; bases unmatched to any gene: 12. The CDR3 nucleotides read TGTGCCAGCAGTTTACAGACGGGGGGGCAGAAAGATACGCAGTATTTT. Amino acid sequence: CASSLQTGGQKDTQYF.

V is TRBV5-4 and J is TRBJ2-3; 7 positions agree with TRBD2. Trimming at V came to 2 bases and at J to 4 bases, leaving 4 bases not matched to a gene. Germline CDR1 and CDR2: SGHNT and YYREEE (reference sequence). The CDR3 totals 14 residues. CDR3 sequence: CASSFGLVADTQYF. The DNA of the CDR3 is TGTGCCAGCAGCTTCGGACTAGTTGCAGATACGCAGTATTTT.

This chain joins TRBV19 and TRBJ1-5; weak D call: TRBD1 (5 bases). CDR1 LNHDA and CDR2 SQIVND come from the germline V gene (reference sequence). The V gene lost 4 bases and the J gene lost 8 bases, with 12 bases spanning the gap. There are 13 residues in the CDR3. The CDR3 DNA sequence: TGTGCCAGTAGTACGAGACAGAAAGAGCCCCAGCATTTT. Its protein is CASSTRQKEPQHF.

J is TRBJ2-1 and V is TRBV11-2; TRBD2 matches at 8 bases. Per germline, CDR1 SGHAT and CDR2 FQNNGV. J gave up 5 bases and V 0 bases, and 12 bases lay outside the gene matches. This CDR3 is 18 amino acids long. CDR3 nucleotides: TGTGCCAGCAGCTTAGATGCGTGGGCTAGCGGGTCAAACAATGAGCAGTTCTTC. The encoded protein is CASSLDAWASGSNNEQFF.

A word on this clone: The sample has other DNA sequences that encode this CDR3 too. The chain uses TRBV7-2 and TRBJ1-5, with D possibly matching TRBD1 (5 bases). The germline gives CDR1 SGHTA, CDR2 FQGNSA. The V and J ends lost 3 bases and 9 bases respectively, with 12 bases between them. This CDR3 contains 13 residues. CDR3 DNA sequence: TGTGCCAGCAGCTTCGGGGAGGGGCTGCCCCAGCATTTT. It specifies CASSFGEGLPQHF.

The chain joins TRBV11-2 to TRBJ1-2; D ambiguous. There are 14 residues in the CDR3. Germline V CDR1 and CDR2: SGHAT, FQNNGV. V was trimmed by 1 base and J by 2 bases, leaving 8 bases between them. CDR3: CASSLGPLNYGYTF. CDR3 nucleotides: TGTGCCAGCAGCTTAGGTCCCTTAAACTATGGCTACACCTTC.

The rearrangement joins TRBV2 to TRBJ2-7; a possible D gene is TRBD2 (6 bases). V was pared by 5 bases and J by 4 bases, with 18 bases between. CDR3 length equals 15 residues. Per the germline V gene, CDR1 is SNHLY and CDR2 is FYNNEI. CDR3 coding DNA: TGTGCCAGCAGTAACTCCGGGAGCAGGCGGTACGAGCAGTACTTC. Residues: CASSNSGSRRYEQYF.

In this sample, this clone is medium-sized (0.01 to 0.1%). This chain connects TRBV19 to TRBJ2-2; a possible D gene is TRBD1 (6 bases). The CDR3 is made up of 15 amino acids. Germline CDR1 LNHDA, CDR2 SQIVND (reference sequence). Trimming took off 5 bases at V and 5 bases at J, with 15 bases between the two ends. The CDR3 DNA reads as TGTGCCAGTAGTCGAGGGGGAGACTCTACCGGGGAGCTGTTTTTT. Protein sequence: CASSRGGDSTGELFF.

This clone was seen only a few times. The chain employs TRBV2 and TRBJ2-2; D is ambiguous. The CDR3 loop spans 15 amino acids. CDR1 and CDR2 (germline): SNHLY, FYNNEI. The germline V and J ends were trimmed by 3 bases and 5 bases, with 13 bases remaining between them. The CDR3 loop reads CASSDKLGATGELFF. The CDR3 nucleotides are TGTGCCAGCAGTGATAAGCTGGGCGCTACCGGGGAGCTGTTTTTT.

The V and J genes are TRBV7-8 and TRBJ1-3; unclear D gene. Germline loops: CDR1 SGHVS, CDR2 FQNEAQ. This CDR3 is 14 amino acids long. The V and J ends lost 7 bases and 1 base respectively, with 11 bases between them. The CDR3 nucleotides read TGTGCCAGCACCTTCCCCAAATCTGGAAACACCATATATTTT. This encodes CASTFPKSGNTIYF. The variable domain in full, completed from reference TRBV7-8 and TRBJ1-3, reads GAGVSQSPRYKVAKRGQDVALRCDPISGHVSLFWYQQALGQGPEFLTYFQNEAQLDKSGLPSDRFFAERPEGSVSTLKIQRTQQEDSAVYLCASTFPKSGNTIYFGEGSWLTVV.

The rearrangement uses TRBV5-1 and TRBJ2-5; 14 positions agree with TRBD2. V was clipped by 4 bases and J by 4 bases; unmatched bases: 9. The length of the CDR3 is 17 residues. Per the germline V gene, CDR1 is SGHRS and CDR2 is YFSETQ. DNA of the CDR3: TGCGCCAGCAGCCCAACCTCTGGACTAGCGGGGGGAGAGACCCAGTACTTC. Protein product: CASSPTSGLAGGETQYF.

The chain has TRBV9 and TRBJ2-4; no clear D. V was clipped by 0 bases and J by 5 bases, with 9 bases between them. Looked up from germline, CDR1 is SGDLS and CDR2 is YYNGEE. The CDR3 has 14 residues. The CDR3 here is CASSVAPGENIQYF. CDR3 sequence (DNA): TGTGCCAGCAGCGTAGCTCCGGGTGAAAACATTCAGTACTTC.